One T cell receptor beta chain is described in this entry. The method was immunoSEQ multiplex PCR; TCRdb's version includes in-frame clones alone and lacks a portion of them. Of 130,000 to 150,000 clones in the sample, more than 85% were seen once. The sample belongs to a study of cytotoxic CD8 clonotypes in ibrutinib-treated CLL. About the research overall: Following a median roughly 13 months of treatment, with a range of 6 to 36, response samples were taken.

The trim removed 10 bases at V and 2 bases at J, leaving 9 bases unmatched. The CDR3 length is 14 residues. The germline CDR1 and CDR2 sequences are SNHLY and FYNNEI. Source: PBMCs, taken after 12 months of ibrutinib treatment. The V call is TRBV2, the J call TRBJ2-7; 9 bases are shared with TRBD1. The TCR sequence derives from a human donor with chronic lymphocytic leukemia. CDR3 bases: TGTGCCACCTCAGCCGGGACAGGGACCTACGAGCAGTACTTC. This translates into CATSAGTGTYEQYF.